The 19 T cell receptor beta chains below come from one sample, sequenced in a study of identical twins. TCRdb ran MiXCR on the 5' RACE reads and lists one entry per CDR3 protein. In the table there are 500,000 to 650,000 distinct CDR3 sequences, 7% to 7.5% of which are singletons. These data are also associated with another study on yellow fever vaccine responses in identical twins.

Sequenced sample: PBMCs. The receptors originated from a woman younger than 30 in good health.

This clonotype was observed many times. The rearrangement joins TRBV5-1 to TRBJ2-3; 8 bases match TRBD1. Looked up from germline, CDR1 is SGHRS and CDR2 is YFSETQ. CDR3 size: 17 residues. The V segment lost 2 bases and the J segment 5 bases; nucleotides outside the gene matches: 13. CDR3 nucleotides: TGCGCCAGCAGCTTATCCCGATTCGACAGGGGAGGAGATACGCAGTATTTT. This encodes CASSLSRFDRGGDTQYF. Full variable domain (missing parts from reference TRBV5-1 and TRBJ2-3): KAGVTQTPRYLIKTRGQQVTLSCSPISGHRSVSWYQQTPGQGLQFLFEYFSETQRNKGNFPGRFSGRQFSNSRSEMNVSTLELGDSALYLCASSLSRFDRGGDTQYFGPGTRLTVL.

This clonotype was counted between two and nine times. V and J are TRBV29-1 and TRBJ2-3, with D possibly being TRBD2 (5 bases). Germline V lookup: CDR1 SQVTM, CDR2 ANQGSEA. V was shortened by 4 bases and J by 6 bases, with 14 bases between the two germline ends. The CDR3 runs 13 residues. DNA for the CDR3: TGCAGCGTTGCGGGCCCCGGGGTCGATACGCAGTATTTT. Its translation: CSVAGPGVDTQYF.

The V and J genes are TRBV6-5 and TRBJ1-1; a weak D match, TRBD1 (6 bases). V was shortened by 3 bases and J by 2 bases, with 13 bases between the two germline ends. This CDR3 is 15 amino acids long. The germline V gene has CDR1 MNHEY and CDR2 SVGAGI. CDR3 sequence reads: CASSYRGTSNTEAFF. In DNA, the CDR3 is TGTGCCAGCAGTTATCGCGGGACATCAAACACTGAAGCTTTCTTT.

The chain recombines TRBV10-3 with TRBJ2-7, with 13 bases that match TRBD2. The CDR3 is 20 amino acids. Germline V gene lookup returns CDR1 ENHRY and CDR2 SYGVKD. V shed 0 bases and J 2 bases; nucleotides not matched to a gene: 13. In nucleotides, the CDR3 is TGTGCCATCAGTGAGTCCCCCCCTGGGACTAGCGGGACCAAGACCTACGAGCAGTACTTC. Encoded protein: CAISESPPGTSGTKTYEQYF.

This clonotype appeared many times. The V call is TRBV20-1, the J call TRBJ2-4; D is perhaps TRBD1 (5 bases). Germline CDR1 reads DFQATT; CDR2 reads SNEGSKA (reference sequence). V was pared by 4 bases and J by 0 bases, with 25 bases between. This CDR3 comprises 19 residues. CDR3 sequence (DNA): TGCAGTGCTACGGAGTGGGGCACCTCGAAGAGTATAGCCAAAAACATTCAGTACTTC. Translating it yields CSATEWGTSKSIAKNIQYF.

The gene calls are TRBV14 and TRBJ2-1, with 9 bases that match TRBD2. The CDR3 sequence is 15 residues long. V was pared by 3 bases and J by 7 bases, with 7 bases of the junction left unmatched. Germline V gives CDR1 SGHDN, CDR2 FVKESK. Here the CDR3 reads CASSHSLAGYNEQFF. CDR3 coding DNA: TGTGCCAGCAGCCATAGTCTAGCGGGGTATAATGAGCAGTTCTTC.

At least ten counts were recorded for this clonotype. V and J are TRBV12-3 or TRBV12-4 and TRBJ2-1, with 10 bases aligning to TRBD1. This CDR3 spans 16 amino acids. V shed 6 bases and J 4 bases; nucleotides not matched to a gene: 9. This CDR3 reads CASRTSGTGAYNEQFF. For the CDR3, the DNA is TGTGCCAGCAGAACCTCCGGGACAGGGGCTTACAATGAGCAGTTCTTC.

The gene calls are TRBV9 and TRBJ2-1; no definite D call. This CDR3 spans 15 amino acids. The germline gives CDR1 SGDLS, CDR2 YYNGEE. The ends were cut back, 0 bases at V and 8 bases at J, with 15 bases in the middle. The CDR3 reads CASSVGFRFRDEQFF. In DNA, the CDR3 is TGTGCCAGCAGCGTAGGGTTCCGGTTTAGGGATGAGCAGTTCTTC.

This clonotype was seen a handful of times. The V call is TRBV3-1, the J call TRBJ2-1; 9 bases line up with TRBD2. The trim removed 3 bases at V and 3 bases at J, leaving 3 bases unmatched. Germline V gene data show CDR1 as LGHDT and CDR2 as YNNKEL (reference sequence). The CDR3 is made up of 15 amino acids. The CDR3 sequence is CASSQGLAFYNEQFF. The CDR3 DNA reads TGTGCCAGCAGCCAGGGACTAGCCTTCTACAATGAGCAGTTCTTC.

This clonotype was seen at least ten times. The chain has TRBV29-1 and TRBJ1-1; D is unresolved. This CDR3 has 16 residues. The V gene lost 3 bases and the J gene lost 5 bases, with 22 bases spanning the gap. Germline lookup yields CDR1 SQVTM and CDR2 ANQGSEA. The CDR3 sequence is CSVEVTTQWLGTEAFF. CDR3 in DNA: TGCAGCGTTGAGGTCACAACCCAGTGGTTGGGGACTGAAGCTTTCTTT.

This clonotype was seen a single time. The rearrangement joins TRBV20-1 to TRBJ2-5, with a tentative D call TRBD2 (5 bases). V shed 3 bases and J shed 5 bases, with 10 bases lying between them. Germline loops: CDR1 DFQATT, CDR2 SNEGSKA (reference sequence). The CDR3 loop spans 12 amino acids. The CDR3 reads CSASSGGETQYF. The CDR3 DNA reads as TGCAGTGCTAGTTCCGGCGGGGAGACCCAGTACTTC.

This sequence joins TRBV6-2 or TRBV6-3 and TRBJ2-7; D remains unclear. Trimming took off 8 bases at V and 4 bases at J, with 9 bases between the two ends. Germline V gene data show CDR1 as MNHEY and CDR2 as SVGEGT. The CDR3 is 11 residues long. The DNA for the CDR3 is TGTGCCAGCGGGATAAGATACGAGCAGTACGTC. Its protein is CASGIRYEQYV.

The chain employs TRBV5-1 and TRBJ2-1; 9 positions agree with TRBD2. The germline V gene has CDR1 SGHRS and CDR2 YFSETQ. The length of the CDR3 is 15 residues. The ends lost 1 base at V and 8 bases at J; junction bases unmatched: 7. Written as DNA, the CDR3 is TGCGCCAGCAGCTTGAGTATAGCGGGGGCGGATGAGCAGTTCTTC. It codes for CASSLSIAGADEQFF.

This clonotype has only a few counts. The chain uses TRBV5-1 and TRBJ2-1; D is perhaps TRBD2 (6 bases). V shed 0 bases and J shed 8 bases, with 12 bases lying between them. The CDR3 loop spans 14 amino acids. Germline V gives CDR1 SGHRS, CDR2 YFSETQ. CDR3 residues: CASSLGTSPDEQFF. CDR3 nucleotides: TGCGCCAGCAGCTTGGGTACTAGCCCCGATGAGCAGTTCTTC.

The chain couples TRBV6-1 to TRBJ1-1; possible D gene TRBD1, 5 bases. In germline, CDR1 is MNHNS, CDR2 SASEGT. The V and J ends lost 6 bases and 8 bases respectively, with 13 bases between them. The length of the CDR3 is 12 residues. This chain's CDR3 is CASRETGIEAFF. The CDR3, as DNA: TGTGCCAGCAGGGAAACAGGTATCGAAGCTTTCTTT.

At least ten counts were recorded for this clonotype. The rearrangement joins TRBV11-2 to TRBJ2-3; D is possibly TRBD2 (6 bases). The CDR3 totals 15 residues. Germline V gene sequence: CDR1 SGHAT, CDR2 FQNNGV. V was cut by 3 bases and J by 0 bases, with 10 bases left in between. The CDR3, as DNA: TGTGCCAGCAGCTTCATCGCGGGGAGCACAGATACGCAGTATTTT. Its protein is CASSFIAGSTDTQYF.

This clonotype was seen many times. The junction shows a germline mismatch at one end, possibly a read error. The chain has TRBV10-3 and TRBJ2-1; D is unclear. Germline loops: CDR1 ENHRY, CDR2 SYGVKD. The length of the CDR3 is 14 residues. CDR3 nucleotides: TGCGCCACCCGGACCGAGAGCTCCTACAATGAGCAGTTCTTC. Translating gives CATRTESSYNEQFF.

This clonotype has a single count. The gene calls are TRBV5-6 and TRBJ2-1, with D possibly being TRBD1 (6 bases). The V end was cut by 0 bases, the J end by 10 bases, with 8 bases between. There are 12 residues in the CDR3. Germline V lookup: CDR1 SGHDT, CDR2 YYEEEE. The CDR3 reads CASSLAQGEQFF. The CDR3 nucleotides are TGTGCCAGCAGCTTGGCCCAGGGGGAGCAGTTCTTC.

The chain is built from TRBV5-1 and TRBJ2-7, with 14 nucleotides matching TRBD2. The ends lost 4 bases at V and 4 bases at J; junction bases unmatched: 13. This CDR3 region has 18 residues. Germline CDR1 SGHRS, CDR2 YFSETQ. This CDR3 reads CASSTESGTSGSRYEQYF. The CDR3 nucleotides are TGCGCCAGCAGCACTGAATCCGGGACTAGCGGGAGTAGGTACGAGCAGTACTTC.